Here is one T cell receptor (beta chain) with its context. The data are from a study of blood T cells in healthy people across ages. CDR3 length: 14 residues. Deletions cut 5 bases from V and 3 bases from J, with 14 bases between. Germline V gene sequence: CDR1 SGDLS, CDR2 YYNGEE. It was with a sample-barcoded 5' primer and a J-beta primer mix that a second PCR of about 6 to 12 cycles was run. TCRdb fed the 5' RACE reads into MiXCR, producing one record per CDR3 protein. The data contain around 1,000,000 distinct CDR3 sequences, less than 45% of them seen just once; the ten biggest clones take up 10% to 15%.

This rearrangement joins TRBV9 to TRBJ1-2; D is perhaps TRBD1 (6 bases). This sequence was found in a man between 18 and 35 years old in good health. The sample comprised blood. The CDR3 DNA reads TGTGCCAGCAGAGCCCCGACAGGCGACTATGGCTACACCTTC. It yields the protein CASRAPTGDYGYTF.